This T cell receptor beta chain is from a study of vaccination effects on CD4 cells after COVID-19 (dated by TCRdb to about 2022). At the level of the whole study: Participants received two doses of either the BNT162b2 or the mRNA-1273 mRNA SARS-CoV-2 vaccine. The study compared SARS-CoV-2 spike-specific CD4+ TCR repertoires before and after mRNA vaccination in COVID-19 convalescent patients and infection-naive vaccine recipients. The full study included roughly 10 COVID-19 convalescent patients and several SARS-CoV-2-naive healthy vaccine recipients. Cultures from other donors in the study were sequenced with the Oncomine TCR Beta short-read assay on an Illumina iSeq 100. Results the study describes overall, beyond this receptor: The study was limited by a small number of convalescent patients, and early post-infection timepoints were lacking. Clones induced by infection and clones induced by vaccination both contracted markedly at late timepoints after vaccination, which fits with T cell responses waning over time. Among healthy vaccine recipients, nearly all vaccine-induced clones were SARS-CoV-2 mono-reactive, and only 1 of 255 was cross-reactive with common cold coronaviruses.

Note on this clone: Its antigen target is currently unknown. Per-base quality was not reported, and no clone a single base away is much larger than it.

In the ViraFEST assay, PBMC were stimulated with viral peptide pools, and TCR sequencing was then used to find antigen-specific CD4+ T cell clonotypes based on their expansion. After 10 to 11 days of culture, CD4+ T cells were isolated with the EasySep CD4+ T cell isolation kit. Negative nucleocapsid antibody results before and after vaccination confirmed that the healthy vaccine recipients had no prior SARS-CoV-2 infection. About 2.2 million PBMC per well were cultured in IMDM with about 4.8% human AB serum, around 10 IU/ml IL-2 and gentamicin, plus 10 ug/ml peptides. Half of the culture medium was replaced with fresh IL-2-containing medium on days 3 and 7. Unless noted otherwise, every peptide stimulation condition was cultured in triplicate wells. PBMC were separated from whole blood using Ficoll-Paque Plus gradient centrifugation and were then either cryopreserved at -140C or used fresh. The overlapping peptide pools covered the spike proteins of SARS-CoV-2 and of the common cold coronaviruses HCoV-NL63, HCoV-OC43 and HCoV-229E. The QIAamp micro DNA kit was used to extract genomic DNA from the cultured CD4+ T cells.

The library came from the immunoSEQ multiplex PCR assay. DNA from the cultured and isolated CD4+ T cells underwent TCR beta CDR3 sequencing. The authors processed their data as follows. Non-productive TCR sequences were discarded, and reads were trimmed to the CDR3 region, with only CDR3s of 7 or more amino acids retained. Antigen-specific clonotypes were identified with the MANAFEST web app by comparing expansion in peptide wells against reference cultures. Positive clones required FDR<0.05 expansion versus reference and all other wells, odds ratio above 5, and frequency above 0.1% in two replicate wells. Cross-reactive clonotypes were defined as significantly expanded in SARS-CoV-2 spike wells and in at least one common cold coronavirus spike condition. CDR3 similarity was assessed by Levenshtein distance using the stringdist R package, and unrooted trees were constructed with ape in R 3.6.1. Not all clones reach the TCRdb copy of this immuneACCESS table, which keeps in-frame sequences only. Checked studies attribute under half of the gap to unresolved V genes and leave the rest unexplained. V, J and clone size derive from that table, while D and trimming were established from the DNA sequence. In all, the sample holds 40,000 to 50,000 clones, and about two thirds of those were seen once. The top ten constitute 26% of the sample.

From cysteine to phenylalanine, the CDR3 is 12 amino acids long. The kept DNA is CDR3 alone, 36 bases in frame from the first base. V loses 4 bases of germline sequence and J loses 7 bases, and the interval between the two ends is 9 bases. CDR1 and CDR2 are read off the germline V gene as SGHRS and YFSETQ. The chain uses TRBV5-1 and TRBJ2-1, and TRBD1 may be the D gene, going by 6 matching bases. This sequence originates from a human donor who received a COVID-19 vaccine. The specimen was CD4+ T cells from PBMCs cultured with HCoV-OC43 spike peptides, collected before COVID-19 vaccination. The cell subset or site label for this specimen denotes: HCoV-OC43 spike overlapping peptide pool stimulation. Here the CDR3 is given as CASSRRGNEQFF. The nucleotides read TGCGCCAGCAGCCGCAGGGGTAATGAGCAGTTCTTC.